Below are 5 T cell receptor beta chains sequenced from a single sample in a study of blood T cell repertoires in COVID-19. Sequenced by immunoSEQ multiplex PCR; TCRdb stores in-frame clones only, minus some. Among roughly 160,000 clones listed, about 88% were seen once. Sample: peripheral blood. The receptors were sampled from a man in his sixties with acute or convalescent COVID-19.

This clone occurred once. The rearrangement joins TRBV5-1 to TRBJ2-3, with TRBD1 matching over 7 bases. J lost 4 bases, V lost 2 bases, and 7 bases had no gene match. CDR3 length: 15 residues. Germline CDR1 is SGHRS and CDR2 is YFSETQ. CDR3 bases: TGCGCCAGCAGCTTCGGGACAGCGGTTTCAGATACGCAGTATTTT. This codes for CASSFGTAVSDTQYF.

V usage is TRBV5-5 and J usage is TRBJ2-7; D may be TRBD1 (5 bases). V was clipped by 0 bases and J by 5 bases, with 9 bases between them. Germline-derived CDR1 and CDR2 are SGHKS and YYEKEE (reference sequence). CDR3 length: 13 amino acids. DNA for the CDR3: TGTGCCAGCAGCTTGGACAGGAGAGACGAGCAGTACGTC. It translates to CASSLDRRDEQYV.

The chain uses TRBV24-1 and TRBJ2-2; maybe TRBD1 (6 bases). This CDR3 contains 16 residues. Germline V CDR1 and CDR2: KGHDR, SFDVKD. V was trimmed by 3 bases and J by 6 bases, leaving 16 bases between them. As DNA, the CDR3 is TGTGCCACCAGTGATCCGGAACTCACAGGGCCCGGGGAGCTGTTTTTT. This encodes CATSDPELTGPGELFF.

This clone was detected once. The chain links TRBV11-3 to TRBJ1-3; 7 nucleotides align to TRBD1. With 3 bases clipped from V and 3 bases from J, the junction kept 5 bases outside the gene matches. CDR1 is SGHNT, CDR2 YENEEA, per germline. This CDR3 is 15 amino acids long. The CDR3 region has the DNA TGTGCCAGCAGCTTCCGAGGGGGCTATGGAAACACCATATATTTT. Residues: CASSFRGGYGNTIYF.

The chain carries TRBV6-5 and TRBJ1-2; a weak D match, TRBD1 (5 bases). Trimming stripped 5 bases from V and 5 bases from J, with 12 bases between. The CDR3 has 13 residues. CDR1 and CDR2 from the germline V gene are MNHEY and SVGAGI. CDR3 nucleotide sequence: TGTGCCAGCAGTCTTGACAGAAGGTATGGCTACACCTTC. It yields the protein CASSLDRRYGYTF.